Listed here are 22 T cell receptor beta chains from one sample, sequenced in a study of patients and donors after allogeneic stem cell transplantation. MiXCR was run by TCRdb on the RT-PCR reads, yielding one entry per CDR3 protein. The table shows approximately 410,000 distinct CDR3 sequences, with around 15% occurring only once. The specimen sequenced was blood, either unsorted or a sorted T cell fraction (not recorded which). The receptor source for this set is a human donor who was either an allogeneic HSCT recipient or a stem cell or donor lymphocyte infusion donor (not recorded which). It is not recorded whose cells these are; they may come from a transplant donor.

This clonotype was found many times. The chain joins TRBV12-3 or TRBV12-4 to TRBJ1-2, with D possibly matching TRBD1 (5 bases). V gave up 8 bases and J gave up 7 bases, with 14 bases separating them. This CDR3 spans 12 amino acids. DNA for the CDR3: TGTGCCAGCCTCTCGGGGGGATCTGGCTACACCTTC. As protein: CASLSGGSGYTF.

The chain combines TRBV6-5 with TRBJ2-3; D remains ambiguous. This CDR3 comprises 13 residues. Germline V lookup: CDR1 MNHEY, CDR2 SVGAGI. Trimming took 0 bases from V and 4 from J, leaving 5 bases between them. CDR3 region: CASSYSSADTQYF. The CDR3 coding sequence is TGTGCCAGCAGTTACTCGAGTGCAGATACGCAGTATTTT.

The V call is TRBV29-1, the J call TRBJ1-1, with no clear D. The CDR3 runs to 14 residues. Germline V CDR1 and CDR2: SQVTM, ANQGSEA. The V and J ends lost 2 bases and 0 bases respectively, with 10 bases between them. The CDR3 region has the DNA TGCAGCGTTGAAAAAGAGAACATGAACACTGAAGCTTTCTTT. It codes for CSVEKENMNTEAFF.

This clonotype was seen many times. This chain uses TRBV20-1 with TRBJ2-1, with D tentatively TRBD2 (5 bases). With 0 bases removed from V and 4 bases from J, the gap between germline ends came to 13 bases. The CDR3 totals 15 residues. The V gene's germline CDR1 is DFQATT and CDR2 SNEGSKA (reference sequence). Written as DNA, the CDR3 is TGCAGTGCTAGAGATGAGGGCAGGAGATACAATGAGCAGTTCTTC. Residues: CSARDEGRRYNEQFF.

The rearrangement uses TRBV15 and TRBJ1-1; tentatively, D is TRBD1 (6 bases). In germline, CDR1 is LNHNV, CDR2 YYDKDF (reference sequence). The CDR3 sequence is 13 residues long. Trimming removed 1 base at V and 8 bases at J, with 11 bases between. CDR3 amino acids: CATSRVPGHEAFF. The CDR3, as DNA: TGTGCCACCAGCAGAGTTCCGGGACACGAAGCTTTCTTT.

The chain employs TRBV24-1 and TRBJ2-7; D may correspond to TRBD1 or TRBD2 (5 bases each). V was cut by 2 bases and J by 4 bases, with 17 bases left in between. The CDR3 is 16 amino acids. Germline V CDR1 and CDR2: KGHDR, SFDVKD. The CDR3 here is CATSDSRDPTPYEQYF. The CDR3 DNA reads as TGTGCCACCAGTGATTCACGGGACCCCACTCCATACGAGCAGTACTTC.

This clonotype appeared many times. The V call is TRBV2, the J call TRBJ1-5; no clear D gene. Deletions cut 5 bases from V and 1 base from J, with 12 bases between. CDR3 length: 15 amino acids. Germline CDR1 SNHLY, CDR2 FYNNEI. The CDR3 protein is CASSPLRNSNQPQHF. DNA for the CDR3: TGTGCCAGCAGTCCCCTGAGGAACAGCAATCAGCCCCAGCATTTT. Supplemented by reference TRBV2 and TRBJ1-5, the full variable domain reads EPEVTQTPSHQVTQMGQEVILRCVPISNHLYFYWYRQILGQKVEFLVSFYNNEISEKSEIFDDQFSVERPDGSNFTLKIRSTKLEDSAMYFCASSPLRNSNQPQHFGDGTRLSIL.

This chain uses TRBV12-3 or TRBV12-4 with TRBJ1-2; no definite D call. V was trimmed by 2 bases and J by 4 bases, leaving 11 bases between them. The CDR3 contains 14 residues. CDR3 sequence reads: CASSLRSESYGYTF. CDR3 DNA: TGTGCCAGCAGTTTACGGTCTGAGTCCTATGGCTACACCTTC.

V and J are TRBV4-1 and TRBJ1-2, with a tentative D call TRBD1 (6 bases). This CDR3 has 14 residues. From germline, CDR1 is MGHRA and CDR2 YSYEKL. Trimming left V 0 bases short and J 6 bases short, with 11 bases between. This CDR3 reads CASSQEVQGDGYTF. The CDR3 nucleotides read TGCGCCAGCAGCCAAGAAGTACAGGGCGATGGCTACACCTTC.

This clonotype was found a few times. The CDR3 protein is CATSDPGTARYF. CDR3 coding DNA: TGTGCCACCAGTGATCCGGGGACTGCGAGGTATTTT. The chain links TRBV24-1 to TRBJ2-3; TRBD2 might be the D (6 bases). Trimming pared 3 bases from V and 14 bases from J, leaving 14 bases between. Germline loops: CDR1 KGHDR, CDR2 SFDVKD. CDR3 size: 12 residues.

The chain is built from TRBV25-1 and TRBJ2-3; 7 bases align to TRBD1. Unmatched junction bases numbered 5, after V lost 7 bases and J lost 1 base. CDR3 length equals 14 residues. The germline gives CDR1 MGHDK, CDR2 SYGVNS. CDR3 region: CASMHRGGTDTQYF. The CDR3 nucleotides read TGTGCCAGCATGCACAGGGGCGGCACAGATACGCAGTATTTT.

V usage is TRBV7-2 and J usage is TRBJ2-5; D unclear. The CDR3 sequence is 14 residues long. Germline V lookup: CDR1 SGHTA, CDR2 FQGNSA. Trimming left V 1 base short and J 5 bases short, with 11 bases between. The CDR3: CASSLEIATETQYF. DNA of the CDR3: TGTGCCAGCAGCTTAGAAATAGCTACGGAGACCCAGTACTTC.

V gene TRBV12-3 or TRBV12-4 combines with J gene TRBJ2-4; 7 bases agree with TRBD1. The J segment lost 8 bases and the V segment lost 6 bases, leaving 7 bases of the junction unmatched. The CDR3 covers 13 residues. The CDR3 spells CASRGTVVDIQYF. CDR3 bases: TGTGCCAGCAGGGGGACAGTAGTAGACATTCAGTACTTC.

The rearrangement uses TRBV24-1 and TRBJ2-3, with TRBD1 identical over 10 bases. The CDR3 is 18 amino acids. V was pared by 3 bases and J by 4 bases, with 12 bases of the junction left unmatched. Germline V gene sequence: CDR1 KGHDR, CDR2 SFDVKD. CDR3 protein: CATSDDLPPTGGPDTQYF. The CDR3 DNA follows: TGTGCCACCAGTGATGACCTCCCCCCGACAGGGGGCCCAGATACGCAGTATTTT.

There are a few counts of this clonotype. The rearrangement joins TRBV12-3 or TRBV12-4 to TRBJ1-1; D gene ambiguous. Trimming took off 8 bases at V and 2 bases at J, with 15 bases between the two ends. CDR3 length: 14 residues. The DNA for the CDR3 is TGTGCCAGCTTCCGGGCTGGGCAAAACACTGAAGCTTTCTTT. Amino acids: CASFRAGQNTEAFF.

The CDR3 DNA sequence: TGCGCCAGCAGCCCCAACACCAGGGAGCAGTACTTC. Protein: CASSPNTREQYF. The rearrangement uses TRBV4-1 and TRBJ2-7; no firm D call. CDR1 is MGHRA and CDR2 is YSYEKL in the germline V gene. This CDR3 has 12 amino acids. The ends were cut back, 4 bases at V and 7 bases at J, with 11 bases in the middle.

This chain uses TRBV28 with TRBJ1-2; no clear D gene. The germline V and J ends were trimmed by 6 bases and 7 bases, with 18 bases remaining between them. The germline V gene encodes CDR1 MDHEN and CDR2 SYDVKM. This CDR3 contains 14 residues. CDR3 loop: CASSPVERSTGYTF. In DNA, the CDR3 is TGTGCCAGCAGCCCCGTGGAGAGAAGTACTGGCTACACCTTC.

The rearrangement uses TRBV15 and TRBJ2-1; TRBD1 is a possible D gene (7 bases). Trimming took 2 bases from V and 7 from J, leaving 15 bases between them. The CDR3 is made up of 15 amino acids. Germline V gene sequence: CDR1 LNHNV, CDR2 YYDKDF (reference sequence). The DNA of the CDR3 is TGTGCCACCAGCAGACGGCAGGGGGGTTTTAATGAGCAGTTCTTC. Translation: CATSRRQGGFNEQFF.

The chain joins TRBV5-6 to TRBJ2-5; D could derive from TRBD1 or TRBD2 (7 bases each). The CDR3 runs 12 residues. Germline CDR1 SGHDT, CDR2 YYEEEE. Between the trimmed V and J ends, which lost 2 bases and 9 bases, there was a span of 11 bases. CDR3 loop: CASSFAGGAQYF. In nucleotides, the CDR3 is TGTGCCAGCAGCTTCGCAGGGGGGGCCCAGTACTTC.

This clonotype has a handful of counts. V and J are TRBV12-3 or TRBV12-4 and TRBJ2-7; D is undetermined. Trimming shortened V by 3 bases and J by 3 bases, and 12 bases separated the two germline ends. This CDR3 has 14 amino acids. The CDR3 sequence: CASSLVRPGYEQYF. The CDR3 DNA is TGTGCCAGCAGTTTGGTGCGGCCGGGCTACGAGCAGTACTTC.

J is TRBJ1-1 and V is TRBV21-1; the D call TRBD1 from the table was never checked on the DNA. TRBV21-1 is labeled a pseudogene. The CDR3 totals 15 residues. The CDR3 loop is CASSKGKGLNTEAFF. Written as DNA, the CDR3 is TGTGCCAGCAGCAAAGGGAAGGGACTGAACACTGAAGCTTTCTTT.

The sample holds a few counts of this clonotype. The rearrangement links TRBV5-1 to TRBJ2-7, with 7 bases identical to TRBD2. The CDR3 length is 16 residues. Losses at the gene ends were 0 bases for V and 3 bases for J; bases not matched to a gene: 9. In germline, CDR1 is SGHRS, CDR2 YFSETQ. The CDR3 here is CASSLDSPGGLYEQYF. The CDR3, as DNA: TGCGCCAGCAGCTTGGATTCTCCGGGAGGTCTCTACGAGCAGTACTTC.